The 5 T cell receptor beta chains below all came from one sample that was sequenced in a study of blood T cell repertoires in COVID-19. Repertoires were generated with immunoSEQ multiplex PCR, while TCRdb's copy carries only in-frame clones and drops some. The sample consists of under 20,000 clones, approximately 84% of them appearing once. Sequencing used peripheral blood. The receptor set was obtained from a human donor in a cohort sampled during active COVID-19.

V gene TRBV6-5 combines with J gene TRBJ2-7; no definite D call. Germline CDR1 and CDR2: MNHEY and SVGAGI. The CDR3 length is 13 residues. The V end lost 5 bases, the J end lost 2 bases, and 10 bases lay between the germline ends. The CDR3 coding sequence is TGTGCCAGCAGTCCGGGTAGTACCTACGAGCAGTACTTC. Residues: CASSPGSTYEQYF.

In its sample, this clone was seen a few times. An end of the junction does not agree with germline; a read error may underlie this. The chain recombines TRBV2 with TRBJ2-7; D might be TRBD1 (6 bases). There are 14 residues in the CDR3. Germline CDR1 and CDR2: SNHLY and FYNNEI. The CDR3 spells CASIEGGQFYEQYF. Here the CDR3 DNA reads TGTGCCAGCATTGAAGGAGGACAGTTCTACGAGCAGTACTTC.

This chain connects TRBV10-3 to TRBJ2-7, with TRBD1 matching 9 bases. This CDR3 comprises 14 residues. V shed 10 bases and J 6 bases; nucleotides not matched to a gene: 13. Per the germline V gene, CDR1 is ENHRY and CDR2 is SYGVKD. The CDR3 DNA sequence: TGTGCCACCGAGGCGGGGACAGGGATCTCCGAGCAGTACTTC. It encodes CATEAGTGISEQYF.

The CDR3 DNA is TGTGCCAGCAGCAAGGACAGGGGGTTCAGCACAGATACGCAGTATTTT. This encodes CASSKDRGFSTDTQYF. V gene TRBV11-2 combines with J gene TRBJ2-3; TRBD1 aligns across 10 bases. The V gene end was trimmed by 5 bases and the J gene end by 0 bases; junction bases not matched to a gene: 5. The CDR3 contains 16 residues. Per the germline V gene, CDR1 is SGHAT and CDR2 is FQNNGV.

The chain employs TRBV18 and TRBJ1-5, with a possible D match to TRBD1 (5 bases). Germline CDR1 reads KGHSH; CDR2 reads LQKENI. The length of the CDR3 is 16 residues. Trimming shortened V by 3 bases and J by 2 bases, and 14 bases separated the two germline ends. The CDR3 loop reads CASSPNAAGGNQPQHF. CDR3 coding DNA: TGTGCCAGCTCACCTAACGCGGCGGGGGGCAATCAGCCCCAGCATTTT.